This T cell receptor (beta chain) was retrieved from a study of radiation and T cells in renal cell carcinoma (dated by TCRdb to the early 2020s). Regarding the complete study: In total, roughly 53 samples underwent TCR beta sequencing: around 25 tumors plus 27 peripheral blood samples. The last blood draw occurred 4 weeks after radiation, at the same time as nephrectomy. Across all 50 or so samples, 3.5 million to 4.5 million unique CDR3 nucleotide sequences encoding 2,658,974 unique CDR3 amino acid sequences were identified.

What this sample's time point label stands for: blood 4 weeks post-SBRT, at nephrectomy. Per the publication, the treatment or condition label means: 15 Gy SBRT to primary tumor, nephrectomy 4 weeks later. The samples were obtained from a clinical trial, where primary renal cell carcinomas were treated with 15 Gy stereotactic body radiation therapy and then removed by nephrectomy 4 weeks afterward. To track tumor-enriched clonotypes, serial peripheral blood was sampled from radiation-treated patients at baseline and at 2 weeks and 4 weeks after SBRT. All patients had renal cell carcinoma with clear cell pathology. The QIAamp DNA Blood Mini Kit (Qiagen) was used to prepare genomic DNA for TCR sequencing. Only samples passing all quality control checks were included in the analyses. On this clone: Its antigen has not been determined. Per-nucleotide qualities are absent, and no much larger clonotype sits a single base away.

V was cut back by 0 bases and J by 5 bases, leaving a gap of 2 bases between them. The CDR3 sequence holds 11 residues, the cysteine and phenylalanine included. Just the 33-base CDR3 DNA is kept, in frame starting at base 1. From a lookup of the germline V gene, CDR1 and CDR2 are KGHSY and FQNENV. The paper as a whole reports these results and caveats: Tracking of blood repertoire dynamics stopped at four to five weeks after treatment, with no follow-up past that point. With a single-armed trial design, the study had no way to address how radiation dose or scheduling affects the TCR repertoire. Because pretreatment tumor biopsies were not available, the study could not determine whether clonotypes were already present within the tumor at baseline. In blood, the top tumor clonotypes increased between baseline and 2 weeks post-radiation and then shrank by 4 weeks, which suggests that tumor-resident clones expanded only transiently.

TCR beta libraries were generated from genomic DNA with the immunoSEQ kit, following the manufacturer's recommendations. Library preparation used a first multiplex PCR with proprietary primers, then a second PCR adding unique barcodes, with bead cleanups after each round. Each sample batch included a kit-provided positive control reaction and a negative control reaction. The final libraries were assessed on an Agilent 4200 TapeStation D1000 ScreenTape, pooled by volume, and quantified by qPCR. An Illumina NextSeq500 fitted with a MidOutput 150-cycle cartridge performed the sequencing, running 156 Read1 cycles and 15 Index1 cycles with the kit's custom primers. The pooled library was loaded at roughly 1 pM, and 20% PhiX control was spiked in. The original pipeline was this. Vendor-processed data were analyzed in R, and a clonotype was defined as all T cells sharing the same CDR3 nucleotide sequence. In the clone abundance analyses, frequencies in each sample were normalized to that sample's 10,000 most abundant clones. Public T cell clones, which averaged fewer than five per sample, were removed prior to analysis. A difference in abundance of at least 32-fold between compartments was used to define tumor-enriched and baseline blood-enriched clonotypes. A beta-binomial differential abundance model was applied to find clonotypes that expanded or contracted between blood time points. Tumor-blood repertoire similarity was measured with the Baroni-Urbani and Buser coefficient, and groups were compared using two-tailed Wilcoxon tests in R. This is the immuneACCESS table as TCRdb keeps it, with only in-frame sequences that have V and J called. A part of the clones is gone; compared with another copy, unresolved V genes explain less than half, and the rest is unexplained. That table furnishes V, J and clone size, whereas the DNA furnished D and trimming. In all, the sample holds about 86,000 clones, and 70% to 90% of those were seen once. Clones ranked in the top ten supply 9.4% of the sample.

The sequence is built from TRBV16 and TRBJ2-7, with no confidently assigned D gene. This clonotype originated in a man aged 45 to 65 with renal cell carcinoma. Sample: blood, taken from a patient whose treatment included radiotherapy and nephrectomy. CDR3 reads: CASSQSNEQYF. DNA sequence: TGTGCCAGCAGCCAATCAAACGAGCAGTACTTC.